The 14 T cell receptor beta chains listed next were all sequenced from one sample in a study of blood T cell repertoires in COVID-19 (dated by TCRdb to the early 2020s). The library was generated by the immunoSEQ multiplex PCR assay. TCRdb stores this immuneACCESS table with in-frame sequences only. Part of the clones is absent; in the studies checked, under half of the shortfall reflects unresolved V genes, and no reason is known for the rest. The sample table contains about 130,000 clones; only one count was recorded for roughly 86% of them. The ten largest clones capture approximately 3.3% of the sample. Sequencing was done on a sample of peripheral blood. These receptors all come from a woman aged 55 to 70 with acute or convalescent COVID-19.

J is TRBJ1-2 and V is TRBV2; TRBD1 matches 7 bases. Per germline, CDR1 SNHLY and CDR2 FYNNEI. The CDR3 is 14 residues long. V shed 5 bases, J shed 1 base, and the junction held 4 bases outside the gene matches. The CDR3 DNA sequence: TGTGCCAGCAGTTCGACAGGGAATAACTATGGCTACACCTTC. Its translation is CASSSTGNNYGYTF.

The J gene is TRBJ1-2, the V gene TRBV27; 9 bases map to TRBD1. CDR1 is MNHEY and CDR2 is SMNVEV in the germline V gene (reference sequence). The V and J ends lost 6 bases and 11 bases, in that order; junction bases with no gene match: 10. CDR3 length: 13 residues. CDR3 in amino acids: CASRGQGFGWYTF. CDR3 coding DNA: TGTGCCAGCAGGGGACAGGGTTTCGGTTGGTACACCTTC.

The V and J genes are TRBV14 and TRBJ1-5, with D perhaps matching TRBD1 (5 bases). CDR1 is SGHDN and CDR2 is FVKESK in the germline V gene. The ends were cut back, 1 base at V and 7 bases at J, with 14 bases in the middle. The CDR3 is 15 residues long. The DNA of the CDR3 is TGTGCCAGCAGCCAAGTCCAGGGTCCCCGGCAGCCCCAGCATTTT. This translates into CASSQVQGPRQPQHF.

The chain employs TRBV7-2 and TRBJ2-3; maybe TRBD2 (6 bases). Trimming cost V 5 bases and J 3 bases, with 15 bases left between them. CDR1 is SGHTA and CDR2 is FQGNSA in the germline V gene. The CDR3 contains 15 residues. CDR3 protein: CASSPPTGLTDTQYF. The CDR3 DNA reads as TGTGCCAGCAGCCCCCCCACTGGACTAACAGATACGCAGTATTTT. The entire variable domain, with the rest obtained from reference TRBV7-2 and TRBJ2-3, is as follows: GAGVSQSPSNKVTEKGKDVELRCDPISGHTALYWYRQSLGQGLEFLIYFQGNSAPDKSGLPSDRFSAERTGGSVSTLTIQRTQQEDSAVYLCASSPPTGLTDTQYFGPGTRLTVL.

This rearrangement joins TRBV12-2 to TRBJ2-3; the table calls TRBD2, which could not be checked here. TRBV12-2 is assigned pseudogene status. The CDR3 covers 20 residues. CDR3 residues: CASRLEHRGSGRVSTDTQYF. DNA for the CDR3: TGTGCAAGTCGCTTAGAACACCGGGGAAGCGGGAGAGTGAGCACAGATACGCAGTATTTT.

This clone was counted between two and nine times. V gene TRBV6-5 combines with J gene TRBJ1-2, with 11 bases aligning to TRBD1. Germline CDR1 and CDR2: MNHEY and SVGAGI. Germline trimming cut 7 bases from V and 7 bases from J; bases unmatched to any gene: 11. This CDR3 has 15 amino acids. CDR3 DNA sequence: TGTGCCAGCAACCCTAGGACAGGGGGCTTGGGTGGCTACACCTTC. Amino acids: CASNPRTGGLGGYTF.

V gene TRBV30 combines with J gene TRBJ1-1; TRBD1 aligns across 8 bases. CDR1 is GTSNPN and CDR2 is SVGIG in the germline V gene (reference sequence). J was trimmed by 1 base and V by 3 bases; bases with no gene match: 7. The CDR3 is made up of 15 amino acids. CDR3: CAWSRMGQANTEAFF. The CDR3 DNA is TGTGCCTGGAGCCGAATGGGACAGGCGAACACTGAAGCTTTCTTT.

In DNA, the CDR3 is TGTGCCAGCAGCTTGTTGAGCGGGAGCTACAATGAGCAGTTCTTC. Translated: CASSLLSGSYNEQFF. This chain connects TRBV7-9 to TRBJ2-1; 8 positions agree with TRBD2. Germline CDR1 SEHNR, CDR2 FQNEAQ (reference sequence). CDR3 size: 15 residues. With 3 bases clipped from V and 3 bases from J, the junction kept 4 bases outside the gene matches.

The gene calls are TRBV2 and TRBJ2-3; D may be TRBD1 (6 bases). V lost 6 bases and J lost 0, with 13 bases in between. The CDR3 is made up of 15 amino acids. Germline loops: CDR1 SNHLY, CDR2 FYNNEI. The CDR3 DNA follows: TGTGCCAGCAGCCAAGGGACATGGAGCACAGATACGCAGTATTTT. Translated: CASSQGTWSTDTQYF.

This sequence joins TRBV7-8 and TRBJ1-5; D unclear. Trimming removed 5 bases at V and 4 bases at J, with 18 bases between. The CDR3 length is 16 residues. Germline CDR1 and CDR2: SGHVS and FQNEAQ. The DNA for the CDR3 is TGTGCCAGCAGCACAGAACGGCTCGGAAAGAATCAGCCCCAGCATTTT. It encodes CASSTERLGKNQPQHF.

J is TRBJ1-6 and V is TRBV28; perhaps TRBD1 as D (6 bases). The CDR3 totals 17 residues. Trimming stripped 3 bases from V and 4 bases from J, with 16 bases between. CDR1 is MDHEN and CDR2 is SYDVKM in the germline V gene. CDR3 residues: CASSLEDGDIYNSPLHF. In DNA, the CDR3 is TGTGCCAGCAGTTTGGAGGACGGGGACATATATAATTCACCCCTCCACTTT.

The rearrangement joins TRBV28 to TRBJ1-2, with D perhaps matching TRBD1 (6 bases). Germline V gene sequence: CDR1 MDHEN, CDR2 SYDVKM. V was trimmed by 6 bases and J by 2 bases, leaving 10 bases between them. The CDR3 runs to 13 residues. The CDR3 bases are TGTGCCAGCAGGAATACAGGGAACTATGGCTACACCTTC. Residues: CASRNTGNYGYTF.

V is TRBV6-5 and J is TRBJ2-2, with D possibly matching TRBD1 (6 bases). V dropped 7 bases and J dropped 5 bases, with 17 bases sitting between them. Germline lookup yields CDR1 MNHEY and CDR2 SVGAGI. This CDR3 region has 15 residues. The CDR3 DNA follows: TGTGCCAGCATCCCACGTGGGGGCTTAACCGGGGAGCTGTTTTTT. Amino acid sequence: CASIPRGGLTGELFF.

This clone was seen more than once but under ten times. This chain uses TRBV28 with TRBJ1-2; the match to TRBD1 covers 10 bases. With V trimmed by 4 bases and J by 4 bases, 3 bases remained unmatched. Germline CDR1 reads MDHEN; CDR2 reads SYDVKM. CDR3 length: 14 residues. CDR3 sequence (DNA): TGTGCCAGCAGTTCGCGGACAGGGGGCTATGGCTACACCTTC. Protein sequence: CASSSRTGGYGYTF.